A single sample gave rise to the 7 T cell receptor beta chains below, sequenced in a study of blood T cell repertoires in COVID-19. Using immunoSEQ multiplex PCR, the repertoire was profiled, and TCRdb retains in-frame clones only, with some absent. The data show approximately 230,000 clones, 88% seen once. Specimen: peripheral blood. The receptors shown here come from a man older than 75 with acute or convalescent COVID-19.

The rearrangement joins TRBV6-5 to TRBJ2-7; TRBD1 might be the D (5 bases). V was clipped by 6 bases and J by 3 bases, with 12 bases between them. Germline CDR1 reads MNHEY; CDR2 reads SVGAGI. There are 13 residues in the CDR3. The DNA of the CDR3 is TGTGCCAGCAGGGTTGACAGTATCTACGAGCAGTACTTC. Translation: CASRVDSIYEQYF.

The chain is built from TRBV24-1 and TRBJ2-5; a weak D match, TRBD2 (6 bases). The CDR3 has 15 residues. Trimming took 3 bases from V and 6 from J, leaving 16 bases between them. Germline V lookup: CDR1 KGHDR, CDR2 SFDVKD. The CDR3 DNA sequence: TGTGCCACCAGTGATCCCCGCGGGGTCGGGCAGACCCAGTACTTC. It is translated as CATSDPRGVGQTQYF.

The J gene is TRBJ1-2, the V gene TRBV29-1, with TRBD1 as a possible D gene (6 bases). Germline V gene lookup returns CDR1 SQVTM and CDR2 ANQGSEA. This CDR3 is 13 amino acids long. Between the trimmed V and J ends, which lost 8 bases and 1 base, there was a span of 14 bases. The CDR3, as DNA: TGCAGCTGCCGGGACATCGATAACTATGGCTACACCTTC. It yields the protein CSCRDIDNYGYTF.

This clone was counted once. The V gene is TRBV6-2 or TRBV6-3, the J gene TRBJ1-5, with a tentative D call TRBD1 (5 bases). Per germline, CDR1 MNHEY and CDR2 SVGEGT. Trimming took off 1 base at V and 5 bases at J, with 6 bases between the two ends. This CDR3 region has 13 residues. The CDR3 DNA is TGTGCCAGCAGTTACTTGGGGCATCAGCCCCAGCATTTT. Its translation is CASSYLGHQPQHF.

The rearrangement uses TRBV27 and TRBJ2-5; D may be TRBD2 (6 bases). The CDR3 extends over 15 amino acids. V dropped 5 bases and J dropped 2 bases, with 15 bases sitting between them. Germline V gene lookup returns CDR1 MNHEY and CDR2 SMNVEV (reference sequence). CDR3 in DNA: TGTGCCAGCAGTAACAACATTGGACTACAAGAGACCCAGTACTTC. Protein product: CASSNNIGLQETQYF.

The chain has TRBV9 and TRBJ2-2, with D tentatively TRBD1 (6 bases). Trimming pared 1 base from V and 2 bases from J, leaving 12 bases between. The CDR3 contains 16 residues. Germline CDR1 reads SGDLS; CDR2 reads YYNGEE. The CDR3 region has the DNA TGTGCCAGCAGCGTACTAGGACAGTTCAACACCGGGGAGCTGTTTTTT. This gives the protein CASSVLGQFNTGELFF.

This clone has just a few counts. Sequence at one end of the junction differs from germline and may be a read error. V gene TRBV6-6 combines with J gene TRBJ1-3, with D possibly TRBD1 on 5 matching bases. Germline values: CDR1 MNHNY, CDR2 SVGAGI (reference sequence). The CDR3 totals 15 residues. The CDR3 DNA follows: TGTGCCAGCAATTACTATCAGGGCTCTGGAAACACCATATATTTT. Translation gives CASNYYQGSGNTIYF.